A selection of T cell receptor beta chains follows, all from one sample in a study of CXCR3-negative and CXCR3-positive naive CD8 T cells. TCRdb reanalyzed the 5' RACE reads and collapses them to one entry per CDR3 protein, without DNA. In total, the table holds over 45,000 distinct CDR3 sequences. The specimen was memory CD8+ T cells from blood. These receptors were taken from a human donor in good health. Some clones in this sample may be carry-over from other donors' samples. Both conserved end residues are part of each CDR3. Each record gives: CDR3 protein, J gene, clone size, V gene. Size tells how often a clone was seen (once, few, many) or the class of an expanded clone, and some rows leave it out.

cdr3_aa: CASSRGGRGVWRNEQFF
j_call: TRBJ2-1
clone_size: NA
v_call: TRBV11-2

cdr3_aa: CASSTVDRGNTGELFF
j_call: TRBJ2-2
clone_size: NA
v_call: TRBV6-2/TRBV6-3

cdr3_aa: CASSYNPLNTEAFF
j_call: TRBJ1-1
clone_size: NA
v_call: TRBV6-5

cdr3_aa: CSVTEINYNEQFF
j_call: TRBJ2-1
clone_size: NA
v_call: TRBV29-1

cdr3_aa: CASSLTLYNEQFF
j_call: TRBJ2-1
clone_size: NA
v_call: TRBV7-3

cdr3_aa: CSARESRVASTDTQYF
j_call: TRBJ2-3
clone_size: NA
v_call: TRBV20-1

cdr3_aa: CASSQVFPGQDEQYF
j_call: TRBJ2-7
clone_size: NA
v_call: TRBV4-1

cdr3_aa: CASSDWRHTEAFF
j_call: TRBJ1-1
clone_size: NA
v_call: TRBV25-1

cdr3_aa: CASSQGGPGEEYIQYF
j_call: TRBJ2-4
clone_size: NA
v_call: TRBV3-1

cdr3_aa: CASSYLGNEQFF
j_call: TRBJ2-1
clone_size: NA
v_call: TRBV7-9

cdr3_aa: CASSENRGLYEQYF
j_call: TRBJ2-7
clone_size: NA
v_call: TRBV6-1

cdr3_aa: CASSLLSGNQPQHF
j_call: TRBJ1-5
clone_size: medium-sized
v_call: TRBV7-2

cdr3_aa: CASSRTNTEAFF
j_call: TRBJ1-1
clone_size: NA
v_call: TRBV7-2

cdr3_aa: CASSFMGRNEQFF
j_call: TRBJ2-1
clone_size: NA
v_call: TRBV28

cdr3_aa: CASSSGAGTEAFF
j_call: TRBJ1-1
clone_size: NA
v_call: TRBV6-2/TRBV6-3

cdr3_aa: CASSPQSSYNEQFF
j_call: TRBJ2-1
clone_size: NA
v_call: TRBV7-8

cdr3_aa: CPDRYYNEQFF
j_call: TRBJ2-1
clone_size: NA
v_call: TRBV13

cdr3_aa: CSARDSSGRIAFF
j_call: TRBJ1-1
clone_size: NA
v_call: TRBV20-1

cdr3_aa: CASSQDRANTEAFF
j_call: TRBJ1-1
clone_size: NA
v_call: TRBV4-3

cdr3_aa: CASSQGLAEYEQYF
j_call: TRBJ2-7
clone_size: NA
v_call: TRBV7-9

cdr3_aa: CASSTIFTDTQYF
j_call: TRBJ2-3
clone_size: NA
v_call: TRBV12-3/TRBV12-4

cdr3_aa: CASSDDAQGTTGELFF
j_call: TRBJ2-2
clone_size: NA
v_call: TRBV6-4

cdr3_aa: CSVEGFGGQETQYF
j_call: TRBJ2-5
clone_size: NA
v_call: TRBV29-1

cdr3_aa: CAASPGLSNNEQFF
j_call: TRBJ2-1
clone_size: NA
v_call: TRBV10-3

cdr3_aa: CASSLSREEREQYF
j_call: TRBJ2-7
clone_size: NA
v_call: TRBV7-9

cdr3_aa: CSVVSGRGTYEQYF
j_call: TRBJ2-7
clone_size: NA
v_call: TRBV29-1

cdr3_aa: CATGTGDGTGELFF
j_call: TRBJ2-2
clone_size: NA
v_call: TRBV6-4

cdr3_aa: CASSSRYEQFF
j_call: TRBJ2-1
clone_size: NA
v_call: TRBV10-1

cdr3_aa: CASSQTNNYGYTF
j_call: TRBJ1-2
clone_size: NA
v_call: TRBV14

cdr3_aa: CASSLDSTNQPQHF
j_call: TRBJ1-5
clone_size: NA
v_call: TRBV5-8

cdr3_aa: CSVVGDDYGYTF
j_call: TRBJ1-2
clone_size: NA
v_call: TRBV29-1

cdr3_aa: CASSQDVAGGLNEQFF
j_call: TRBJ2-1
clone_size: NA
v_call: TRBV4-3

cdr3_aa: CASSLGHRAKNIQYF
j_call: TRBJ2-4
clone_size: NA
v_call: TRBV7-8

cdr3_aa: CASSYGGQGGFGNTIYF
j_call: TRBJ1-3
clone_size: NA
v_call: TRBV6-6

cdr3_aa: CASSYSYLDGGYTF
j_call: TRBJ1-2
clone_size: NA
v_call: TRBV6-5

cdr3_aa: CASSLAGQGYGNTIYF
j_call: TRBJ1-3
clone_size: NA
v_call: TRBV12-3/TRBV12-4

cdr3_aa: CASRFPGTAADTQYF
j_call: TRBJ2-3
clone_size: NA
v_call: TRBV28

cdr3_aa: CASILGNEQFF
j_call: TRBJ2-1
clone_size: NA
v_call: TRBV2

cdr3_aa: CASNPGQGADYEQYF
j_call: TRBJ2-7
clone_size: NA
v_call: TRBV5-1

cdr3_aa: CSVVRPTSGLGSDTQYF
j_call: TRBJ2-3
clone_size: NA
v_call: TRBV29-1

cdr3_aa: CASSTPKLQQGNTQYF
j_call: TRBJ2-3
clone_size: NA
v_call: TRBV7-2

cdr3_aa: CSARASGAIRETQYF
j_call: TRBJ2-5
clone_size: NA
v_call: TRBV20-1

cdr3_aa: CSVGGYSNQPQHF
j_call: TRBJ1-5
clone_size: NA
v_call: TRBV29-1

cdr3_aa: CSAALETGGLYYGYTF
j_call: TRBJ1-2
clone_size: NA
v_call: TRBV20-1

cdr3_aa: CSANSLAGGNTDTQYF
j_call: TRBJ2-3
clone_size: NA
v_call: TRBV20-1

cdr3_aa: CASSLVGGVDYGYTF
j_call: TRBJ1-2
clone_size: NA
v_call: TRBV7-3

cdr3_aa: CASSPFQGHEQFF
j_call: TRBJ2-1
clone_size: NA
v_call: TRBV12-3/TRBV12-4

cdr3_aa: CASSLVGGHYEQYF
j_call: TRBJ2-7
clone_size: NA
v_call: TRBV28

cdr3_aa: CATHDTEVYEQYF
j_call: TRBJ2-7
clone_size: NA
v_call: TRBV2

cdr3_aa: CASSLPLAESSYNEQFF
j_call: TRBJ2-1
clone_size: NA
v_call: TRBV4-1

cdr3_aa: CASSSAYDRNTEAFF
j_call: TRBJ1-1
clone_size: medium-sized
v_call: TRBV12-3/TRBV12-4

cdr3_aa: CASSHQQLNTGELFF
j_call: TRBJ2-2
clone_size: NA
v_call: TRBV12-3/TRBV12-4